This TCR beta chain was captured in a study of blood T cell repertoires in COVID-19. The overall study: PBMCs, B-cell-depleted T cells, or T cells provided the cDNA or gDNA that made up the material.

This clone showed up just a few times. CDR3 length: 14 amino acids. Germline values: CDR1 GTSNPN, CDR2 SVGIG (reference sequence). With V trimmed by 3 bases and J by 1 base, 2 bases remained unmatched. Authors' methods: Estimation of nucleated cell counts was performed using reference gene primer amplification. Here immunoSEQ multiplex PCR was the method, and the copy in TCRdb shows in-frame clones only, minus some. V, J and clone size are those of that table, while D and trimming were read from the DNA. The sample holds under 300,000 clones; roughly 87% are singletons and the top ten take roughly 14%.

The chain links TRBV30 to TRBJ2-7; TRBD2 aligns across 11 bases. Sequenced material: peripheral blood. This receptor was obtained from a human donor in a cohort sampled during active COVID-19. In DNA form, the CDR3 reads TGTGCCTGGAGCGGACTAGCGGGTTCCTACGAGCAGTACTTC. Translation gives CAWSGLAGSYEQYF.